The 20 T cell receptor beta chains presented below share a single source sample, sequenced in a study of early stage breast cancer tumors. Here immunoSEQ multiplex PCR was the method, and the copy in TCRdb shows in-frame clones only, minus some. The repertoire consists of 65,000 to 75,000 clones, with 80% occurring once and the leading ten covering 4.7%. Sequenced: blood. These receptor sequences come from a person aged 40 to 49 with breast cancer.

CDR3 in amino acids: CASSSGLAGSLQFF. For the CDR3, the DNA is TGTGCCAGCAGTTCCGGTCTAGCGGGGTCTCTGCAGTTCTTC. The rearrangement links TRBV27 to TRBJ2-1, with 9 bases lining up with TRBD2. Looked up from germline, CDR1 is MNHEY and CDR2 is SMNVEV (reference sequence). V lost 4 bases, J lost 12 bases, and 10 bases stayed unmatched. The CDR3 has 14 residues.

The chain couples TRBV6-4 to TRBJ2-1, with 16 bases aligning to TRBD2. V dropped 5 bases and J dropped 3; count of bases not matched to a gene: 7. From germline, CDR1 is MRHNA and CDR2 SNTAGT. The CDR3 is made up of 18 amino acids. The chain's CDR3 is CASSKGLAGGRGYNEQFF. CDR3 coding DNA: TGTGCCAGCAGTAAGGGACTAGCGGGAGGGCGAGGCTACAATGAGCAGTTCTTC.

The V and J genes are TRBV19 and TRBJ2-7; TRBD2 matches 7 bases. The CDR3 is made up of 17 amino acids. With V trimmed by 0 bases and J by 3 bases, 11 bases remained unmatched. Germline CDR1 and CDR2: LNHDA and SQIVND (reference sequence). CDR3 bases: TGTGCCAGTAGTATAGATCCCGGCCCGGGAGGATTCTACGAGCAGTACTTC. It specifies CASSIDPGPGGFYEQYF.

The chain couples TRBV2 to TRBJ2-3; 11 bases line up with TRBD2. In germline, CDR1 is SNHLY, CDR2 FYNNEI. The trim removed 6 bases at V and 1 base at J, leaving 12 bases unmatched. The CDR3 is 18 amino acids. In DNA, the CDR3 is TGTGCCAGCAGCCCGCACGCCGTTAGCGGGAGGGGCACAGATACGCAGTATTTT. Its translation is CASSPHAVSGRGTDTQYF.

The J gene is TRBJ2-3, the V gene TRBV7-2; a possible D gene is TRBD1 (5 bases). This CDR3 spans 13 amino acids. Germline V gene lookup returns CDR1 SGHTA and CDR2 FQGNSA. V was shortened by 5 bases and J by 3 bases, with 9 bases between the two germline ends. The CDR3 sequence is CASSGWTTDTQYF. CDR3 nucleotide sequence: TGTGCCAGCAGCGGCTGGACAACAGATACGCAGTATTTT.

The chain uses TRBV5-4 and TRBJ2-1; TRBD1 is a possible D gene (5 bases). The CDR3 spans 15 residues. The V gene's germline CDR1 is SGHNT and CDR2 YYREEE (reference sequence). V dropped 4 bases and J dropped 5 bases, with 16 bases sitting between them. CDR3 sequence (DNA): TGTGCCAGCAGCCGAATGATAAGGACAAACAATGAGCAGTTCTTC. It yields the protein CASSRMIRTNNEQFF. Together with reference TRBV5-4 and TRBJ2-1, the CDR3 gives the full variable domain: ETGVTQSPTHLIKTRGQQVTLRCSSQSGHNTVSWYQQALGQGPQFIFQYYREEENGRGNFPPRFSGLQFPNYSSELNVNALELDDSALYLCASSRMIRTNNEQFFGPGTRLTVL.

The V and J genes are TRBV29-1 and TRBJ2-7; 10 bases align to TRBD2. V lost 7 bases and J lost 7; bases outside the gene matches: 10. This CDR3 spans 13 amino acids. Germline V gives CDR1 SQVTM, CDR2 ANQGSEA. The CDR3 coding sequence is TGCAGCGCCCTAAGCGGGAGGGCCAATGAGCAGTACTTC. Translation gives CSALSGRANEQYF.

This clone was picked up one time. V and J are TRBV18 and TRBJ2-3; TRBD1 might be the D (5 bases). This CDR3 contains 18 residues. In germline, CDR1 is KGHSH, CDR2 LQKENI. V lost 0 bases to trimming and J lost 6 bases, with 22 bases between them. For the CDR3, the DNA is TGTGCCAGCTCACCACCGGATAAGGTGGCAGGGTTGGGGGATACGCAGTATTTT. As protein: CASSPPDKVAGLGDTQYF.

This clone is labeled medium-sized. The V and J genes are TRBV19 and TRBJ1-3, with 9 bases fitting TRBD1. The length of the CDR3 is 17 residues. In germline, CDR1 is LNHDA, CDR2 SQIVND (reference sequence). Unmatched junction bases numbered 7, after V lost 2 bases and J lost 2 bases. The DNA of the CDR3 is TGTGCCAGTAGTATATTGAACAGGGGGCGTGCTGGAAACACCATATATTTT. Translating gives CASSILNRGRAGNTIYF. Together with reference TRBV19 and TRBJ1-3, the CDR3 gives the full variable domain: DGGITQSPKYLFRKEGQNVTLSCEQNLNHDAMYWYRQDPGQGLRLIYYSQIVNDFQKGDIAEGYSVSREKKESFPLTVTSAQKNPTAFYLCASSILNRGRAGNTIYFGEGSWLTVV.

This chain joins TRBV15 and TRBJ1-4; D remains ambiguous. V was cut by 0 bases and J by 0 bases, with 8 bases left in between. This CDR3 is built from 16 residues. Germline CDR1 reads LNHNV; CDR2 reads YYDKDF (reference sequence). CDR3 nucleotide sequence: TGTGCCACCAGCAGAGATTCTGGAGCAACTAATGAAAAACTGTTTTTT. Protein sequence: CATSRDSGATNEKLFF. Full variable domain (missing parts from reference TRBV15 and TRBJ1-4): DAMVIQNPRYQVTQFGKPVTLSCSQTLNHNVMYWYQQKSSQAPKLLFHYYDKDFNNEADTPDNFQSRRPNTSFCFLDIRSPGLGDTAMYLCATSRDSGATNEKLFFGSGTQLSVL.

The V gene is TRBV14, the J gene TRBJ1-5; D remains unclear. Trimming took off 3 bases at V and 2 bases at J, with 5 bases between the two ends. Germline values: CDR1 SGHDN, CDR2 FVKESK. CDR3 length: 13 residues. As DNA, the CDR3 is TGTGCCAGCAGCCAGCAGGGCAATCAGCCCCAGCATTTT. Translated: CASSQQGNQPQHF.

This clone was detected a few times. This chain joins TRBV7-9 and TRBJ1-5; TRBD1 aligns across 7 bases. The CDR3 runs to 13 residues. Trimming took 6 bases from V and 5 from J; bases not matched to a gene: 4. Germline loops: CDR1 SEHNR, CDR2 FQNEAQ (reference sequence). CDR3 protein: CASSRTGDQPQHF. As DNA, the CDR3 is TGTGCCAGCAGTCGAACAGGGGATCAGCCCCAGCATTTT.

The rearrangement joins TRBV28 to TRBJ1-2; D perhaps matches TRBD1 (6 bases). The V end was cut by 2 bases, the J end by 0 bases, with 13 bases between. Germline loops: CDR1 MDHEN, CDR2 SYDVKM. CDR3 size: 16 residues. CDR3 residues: CASSLTGPETNYGYTF. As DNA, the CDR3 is TGTGCCAGCAGTTTAACAGGGCCCGAAACTAACTATGGCTACACCTTC.

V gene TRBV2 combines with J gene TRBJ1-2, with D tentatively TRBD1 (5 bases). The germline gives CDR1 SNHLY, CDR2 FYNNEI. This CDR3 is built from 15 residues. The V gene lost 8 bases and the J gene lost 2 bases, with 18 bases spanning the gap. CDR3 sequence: CASVGQAGPNYGYTF. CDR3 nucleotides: TGTGCCAGCGTCGGACAAGCCGGACCCAACTATGGCTACACCTTC.

CDR3 residues: CASSLPQGAYEQYF. CDR3 DNA sequence: TGTGCCAGCAGCTTACCTCAGGGGGCTTACGAGCAGTACTTC. The chain employs TRBV7-9 and TRBJ2-7, with 8 bases identical to TRBD1. This CDR3 is built from 14 residues. In germline, CDR1 is SEHNR, CDR2 FQNEAQ (reference sequence). V was clipped by 2 bases and J by 4 bases; unmatched bases: 4.

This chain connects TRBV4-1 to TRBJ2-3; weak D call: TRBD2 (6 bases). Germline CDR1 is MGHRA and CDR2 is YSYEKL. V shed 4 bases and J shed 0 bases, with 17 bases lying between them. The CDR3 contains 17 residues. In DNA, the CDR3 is TGCGCCAGCAGCCGAGGGGTAGCGGTGCCTAGCACAGATACGCAGTATTTT. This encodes CASSRGVAVPSTDTQYF.

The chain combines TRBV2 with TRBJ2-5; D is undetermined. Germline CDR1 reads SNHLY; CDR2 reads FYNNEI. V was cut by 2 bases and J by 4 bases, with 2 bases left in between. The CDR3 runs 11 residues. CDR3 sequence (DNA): TGTGCCAGCAGTGAACTAGAGACCCAGTACTTC. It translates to CASSELETQYF.

The CDR3 is CASSVVWDNEQFF. The CDR3 region has the DNA TGCGCCAGCAGCGTTGTTTGGGACAATGAGCAGTTCTTC. The chain recombines TRBV4-1 with TRBJ2-1, with D unclear. The germline gives CDR1 MGHRA, CDR2 YSYEKL. The CDR3 sequence is 13 residues long. Trimming pared 5 bases from V and 5 bases from J, leaving 10 bases between.

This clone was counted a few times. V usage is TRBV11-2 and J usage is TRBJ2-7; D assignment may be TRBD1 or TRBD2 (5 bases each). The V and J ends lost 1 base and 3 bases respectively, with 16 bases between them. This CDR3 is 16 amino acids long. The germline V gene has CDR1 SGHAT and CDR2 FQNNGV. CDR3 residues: CASSLGDLGRDYEQYF. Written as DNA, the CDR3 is TGTGCCAGCAGCTTAGGGGACCTAGGTCGAGACTACGAGCAGTACTTC.

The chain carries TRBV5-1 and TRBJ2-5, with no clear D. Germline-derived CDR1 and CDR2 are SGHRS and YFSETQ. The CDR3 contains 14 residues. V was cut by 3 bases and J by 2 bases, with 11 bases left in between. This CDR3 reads CASSSSNRQETQYF. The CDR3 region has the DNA TGCGCCAGCAGCTCAAGCAACAGACAAGAGACCCAGTACTTC.